This T cell receptor beta chain was sequenced in a study of regulatory T cells in long-lasting Graves disease. General study points: Persistent disease showed a preference for TRBV28, TRBJ1-2 and TRBJ2-5.

This clonotype occurred many times. Its antigen is unidentified. According to the study, TCR beta libraries were built with iRepertoire HTBI primers and CDR3-region Arm-PCR. TCRdb itself ran the multiplex PCR reads through MiXCR, one entry per CDR3 protein. The table has roughly 400,000 distinct CDR3 sequences, about a fifth seen once; the top ten hold about 20%. This sample's time point: persistent/refractory GD, antithyroid drugs over 5 years with positive TRAb. Isolated PBMC RNA provided the starting material for the TCR library. The CDR3 extends over 17 amino acids. V shed 1 base, J shed 3 bases, and the junction held 2 bases outside the gene matches. The germline gives CDR1 LNHNV, CDR2 YYDKDF (reference sequence).

This sequence joins TRBV15 and TRBJ2-2; 13 bases agree with TRBD2. Sequencing used peripheral blood mononuclear cells (PBMCs), obtained when the disease was refractory, from a patient treated with antithyroid drugs. The origin of this receptor is a female donor with Graves disease. The CDR3 coding sequence is TGTGCCACCAGCAGAGGGGGACTAGCGGGATACACCGGGGAGCTGTTTTTT. It encodes CATSRGGLAGYTGELFF.